This T cell receptor (beta chain) was captured in a study of cytomegalovirus exposure and HLA in healthy donors. This CDR3 region has 15 residues. The V end lost 0 bases, the J end lost 7 bases, and 13 bases lay between the germline ends. Germline CDR1 and CDR2: SGDLS and YYNGEE. Both 60 Vbeta primers and 13 Jbeta primers went into the PCR. Data came from immunoSEQ multiplex PCR; TCRdb stores just in-frame clones and leaves some out. Of 80,000 or so clones detected, around 58% appear once; the ten largest clones hold 5.7%. This clone was recorded once. The chain recombines TRBV9 with TRBJ2-2, with a tentative D call TRBD1 (6 bases). The receptor's source is a man aged 30 to 39 in good health and CMV-seropositive. Material: PBMCs. This CDR3 reads CASSVGQGNGGELFF. In nucleotides, the CDR3 is TGTGCCAGCAGCGTAGGTCAGGGGAACGGCGGGGAGCTGTTTTTT.